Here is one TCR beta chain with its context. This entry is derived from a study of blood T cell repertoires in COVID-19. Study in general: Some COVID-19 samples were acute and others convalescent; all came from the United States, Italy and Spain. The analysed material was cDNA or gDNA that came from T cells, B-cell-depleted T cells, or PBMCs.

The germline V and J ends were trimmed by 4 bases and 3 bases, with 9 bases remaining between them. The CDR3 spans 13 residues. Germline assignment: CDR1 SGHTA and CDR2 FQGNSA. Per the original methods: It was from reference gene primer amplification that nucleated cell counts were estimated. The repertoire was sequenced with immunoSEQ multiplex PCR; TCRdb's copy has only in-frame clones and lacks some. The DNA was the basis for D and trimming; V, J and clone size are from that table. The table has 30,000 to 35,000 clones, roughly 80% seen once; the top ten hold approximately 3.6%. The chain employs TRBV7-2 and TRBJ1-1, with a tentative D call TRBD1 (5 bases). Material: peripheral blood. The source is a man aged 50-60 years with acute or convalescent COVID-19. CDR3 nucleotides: TGTGCCAGCAGCTCCCGGGACTACACTGAAGCTTTCTTT. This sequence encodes CASSSRDYTEAFF.